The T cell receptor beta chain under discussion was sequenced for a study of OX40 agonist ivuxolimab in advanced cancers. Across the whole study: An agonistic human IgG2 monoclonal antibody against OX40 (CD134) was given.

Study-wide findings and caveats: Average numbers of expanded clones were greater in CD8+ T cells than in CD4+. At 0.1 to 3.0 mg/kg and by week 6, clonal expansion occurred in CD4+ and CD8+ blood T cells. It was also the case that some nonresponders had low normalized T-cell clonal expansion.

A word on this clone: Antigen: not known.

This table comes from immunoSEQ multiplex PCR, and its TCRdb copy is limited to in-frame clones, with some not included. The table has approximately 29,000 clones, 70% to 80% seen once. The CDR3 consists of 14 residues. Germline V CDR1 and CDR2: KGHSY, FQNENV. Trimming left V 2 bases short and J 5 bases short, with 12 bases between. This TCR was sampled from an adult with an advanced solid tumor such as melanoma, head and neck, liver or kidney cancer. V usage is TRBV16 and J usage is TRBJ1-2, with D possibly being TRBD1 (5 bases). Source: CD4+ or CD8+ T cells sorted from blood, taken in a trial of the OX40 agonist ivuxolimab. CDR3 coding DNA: TGTGCCAGCAGCCAAACGGGACGGAGTTATGGCTACACCTTC. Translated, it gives CASSQTGRSYGYTF.